This TCR beta chain was profiled in a study of technical replicates of blood from a handful of donors (dated 2017 in TCRdb). The library was obtained by the immunoSEQ multiplex PCR assay. TCRdb mirrors the immuneACCESS table, restricted to in-frame sequences. Some clones are absent from its copies; in checked studies, under half trace to an unresolved V gene, and the reason for the others is unknown. The sample table shows around 77,000 clones, and around nine tenths are seen once. The top ten clonotypes cover 0.41% of the sample. The V end loses 7 bases and the J end loses 2 bases, and a stretch of 7 bases separates them. The CDR3 sequence holds 12 residues, the cysteine and phenylalanine included. CDR3 DNA only is kept here, 36 bases in frame from base 1. The germline V gene provides CDR1 MNHEY and CDR2 SVGAGI. This clone was counted once. Its target antigen remains unknown. Per-base qualities were not stored, and no clone one base away is much larger.

The chain was built from TRBV6-5 and TRBJ2-3, with a weak D call of TRBD2 (6 bases match). Sequenced sample: T cells isolated from PBMCs. The clonotype was recovered from a human donor in good health. In nucleotides, the sequence is TGTGCCAGCACGGGAGTCACAGATACGCAGTATTTT. This gives the protein CASTGVTDTQYF.